The rows below give T cell receptor beta chains drawn from one sample of a study of T cells in Graves' hyperthyroidism and ophthalmopathy. TCRdb reanalysed the multiplex PCR reads using MiXCR and keeps one entry per CDR3 protein. The table includes a few hundred thousand distinct CDR3 sequences, 15% to 19% detected once. The specimen was blood. Receptors were obtained from a woman aged 18-29 years with Graves' hyperthyroidism that later progressed to Graves' ophthalmopathy. CDR3s include the opening cysteine and the closing phenylalanine or tryptophan. The D gene is left open where the match is weak. Clone size is not always given. Where it is, it says once, few, many or a class for expanded clones.

V: TRBV20-1
J: TRBJ1-5
D: NA
size: many
CDR3: CSAREPRWSNQPQHF
DNA: TGCAGTGCTAGAGAACCTCGCTGGAGCAATCAGCCCCAGCATTTT

V: TRBV11-2
J: TRBJ1-1
D: NA
size: many
CDR3: CASSFPKGEAFF
DNA: TGTGCCAGCAGCTTCCCAAAGGGCGAAGCTTTCTTT

V: TRBV20-1
J: TRBJ2-3
D: TRBD1
size: many
CDR3: CSAPEWDRERDTQYF
DNA: TGCAGTGCTCCAGAGTGGGACAGGGAAAGAGATACGCAGTATTTT

V: TRBV9
J: TRBJ1-2
D: TRBD1
size: NA
CDR3: CASSSRGSVSDGYTF
DNA: TGTGCCAGCAGCTCCAGGGGGTCTGTTTCTGATGGCTACACCTTC

V: TRBV27
J: TRBJ2-1
D: TRBD2
size: many
CDR3: CASSLSGGRGDEQFF
DNA: TGTGCCAGCAGTTTATCTGGCGGGAGGGGGGATGAGCAGTTCTTC

V: TRBV9
J: TRBJ2-3
D: NA
size: NA
CDR3: CASSARQGGETDTQYF
DNA: TGTGCCAGCAGCGCCAGACAGGGAGGTGAGACAGATACGCAGTATTTT

V: TRBV9
J: TRBJ2-7
D: TRBD2
size: NA
CDR3: CASSVVSGGYEQYF
DNA: TGTGCCAGCAGCGTAGTTAGCGGGGGGTACGAGCAGTACTTC

V: TRBV7-2
J: TRBJ1-1
D: NA
size: many
CDR3: CASSLMDINTEAFF
DNA: TGTGCCAGCAGCTTAATGGACATTAACACTGAAGCTTTCTTT

V: TRBV3-1
J: TRBJ2-3
D: TRBD2
size: many
CDR3: CASSLGLAGVAGTQYF
DNA: TGTGCCAGCAGCCTCGGACTAGCGGGAGTCGCGGGTACGCAGTATTTT

V: TRBV4-1
J: TRBJ1-2
D: TRBD1
size: NA
CDR3: CASRSPTGGGGYTF
DNA: TGCGCCAGCAGGTCTCCGACAGGGGGAGGTGGCTACACCTTC

V: TRBV28
J: TRBJ1-3
D: NA
size: many
CDR3: CASRERVSGNTIYF
DNA: TGTGCCAGCAGGGAAAGGGTCTCTGGAAACACCATATATTTT

V: TRBV10-3
J: TRBJ2-7
D: TRBD1
size: many
CDR3: CAISGPGQDYEQYF
DNA: TGTGCCATCAGTGGCCCCGGACAGGACTACGAGCAGTACTTC

V: TRBV14
J: TRBJ1-2
D: NA
size: NA
CDR3: CASSQAETAYGYTF
DNA: TGTGCCAGCAGCCAAGCCGAGACTGCCTATGGCTACACCTTC

V: TRBV10-3
J: TRBJ1-5
D: TRBD1
size: many
CDR3: CAIYPRGDRYNQPQHF
DNA: TGTGCCATCTACCCCAGGGGGGACAGGTACAATCAGCCCCAGCATTTT

V: TRBV5-1
J: TRBJ2-2
D: NA
size: few
CDR3: CASRELGAGELFF
DNA: TGCGCCAGCAGGGAACTAGGAGCCGGGGAGCTGTTTTTT

V: TRBV11-2
J: TRBJ1-5
D: TRBD1
size: many
CDR3: CASSLVYRDRQSNQPQHF
DNA: TGTGCCAGCAGCTTAGTCTACCGGGACAGACAGAGCAATCAGCCCCAGCATTTT

V: TRBV19
J: TRBJ2-2
D: NA
size: few
CDR3: CASSIRFGELFF
DNA: NA

V: TRBV30
J: TRBJ2-2
D: NA
size: NA
CDR3: CAWSGHANTGELFF
DNA: TGTGCCTGGAGTGGACACGCGAACACCGGGGAGCTGTTTTTT

V: TRBV6-1
J: TRBJ1-6
D: NA
size: NA
CDR3: CASTDRADYNSPLHF
DNA: TGTGCCAGCACCGACAGAGCTGACTATAATTCACCCCTCCACTTT

V: TRBV27
J: TRBJ1-3
D: NA
size: few
CDR3: CASSLRGDHSGNTIYF
DNA: TGTGCCAGCAGTTTACGGGGGGACCATTCTGGAAACACCATATATTTT

V: TRBV28
J: TRBJ2-7
D: TRBD1
size: many
CDR3: CASSSWDRGSYEQYF
DNA: TGTGCCAGCAGTTCCTGGGACAGGGGATCCTACGAGCAGTACTTC

V: TRBV12-3/TRBV12-4
J: TRBJ2-1
D: TRBD1
size: many
CDR3: CASRPGQGPHEQFF
DNA: TGTGCCAGCAGACCGGGACAGGGTCCCCATGAGCAGTTCTTC

V: TRBV5-1
J: TRBJ1-5
D: TRBD1
size: NA
CDR3: CASSLTGQFNQPQHF
DNA: TGCGCCAGCAGCTTGACGGGACAGTTCAATCAGCCCCAGCATTTT

V: TRBV19
J: TRBJ2-3
D: NA
size: few
CDR3: CASSPGHSTDTQYF
DNA: TGTGCCAGTAGCCCGGGACACAGCACAGATACGCAGTATTTT

V: TRBV6-1
J: TRBJ2-1
D: NA
size: few
CDR3: CASSPRGVDNEQFF
DNA: TGTGCCAGCAGTCCCAGGGGGGTCGACAATGAGCAGTTCTTC

V: TRBV20-1
J: TRBJ1-1
D: NA
size: many
CDR3: CSARKPLNTEAFF
DNA: TGCAGTGCTAGAAAACCTTTGAACACTGAAGCTTTCTTT

V: TRBV7-8
J: TRBJ2-1
D: TRBD2
size: many
CDR3: CASSSGLAEWEPEQFF
DNA: TGTGCCAGCAGCTCGGGACTAGCGGAATGGGAACCTGAGCAGTTCTTC

V: TRBV28
J: TRBJ1-2
D: NA
size: many
CDR3: CASRTTGRHYGYTF
DNA: TGTGCCAGCAGAACCACGGGCAGGCACTATGGCTACACCTTC

V: TRBV6-1
J: TRBJ1-6
D: TRBD1
size: NA
CDR3: CASSDDRAESYNSPLHF
DNA: TGTGCCAGCAGTGACGACAGGGCCGAATCCTATAATTCACCCCTCCACTTT

V: TRBV28
J: TRBJ2-1
D: TRBD2
size: many
CDR3: CASSFGSGSPYNEQFF
DNA: TGTGCCAGCAGTTTTGGGAGCGGGAGCCCGTACAATGAGCAGTTCTTC

V: TRBV7-2
J: TRBJ2-2
D: NA
size: many
CDR3: CASSPGSLYRTGELFF
DNA: TGTGCCAGCAGCCCGGGGAGTTTATATCGCACCGGGGAGCTGTTTTTT

V: TRBV4-1
J: TRBJ1-5
D: NA
size: NA
CDR3: CASSQDGNQPQHF
DNA: TGCGCCAGCAGCCAAGACGGGAATCAGCCCCAGCATTTT

V: TRBV11-2
J: TRBJ2-7
D: TRBD1
size: NA
CDR3: CASSPYPHRGPDEQYF
DNA: TGTGCCAGCAGCCCATACCCCCACAGGGGGCCTGACGAGCAGTACTTC

V: TRBV28
J: TRBJ1-1
D: NA
size: many
CDR3: CASRYKTGRYTEAFF
DNA: TGTGCCAGCAGATATAAAACAGGGAGGTACACTGAAGCTTTCTTT

V: TRBV7-6
J: TRBJ2-3
D: TRBD1
size: few
CDR3: CASSTRQGAKTDTQYF
DNA: TGTGCCAGCAGCACAAGACAGGGCGCAAAAACAGATACGCAGTATTTT

V: TRBV7-9
J: TRBJ2-2
D: NA
size: NA
CDR3: CASSFMVGTGELFF
DNA: TGTGCCAGCAGCTTTATGGTGGGCACCGGGGAGCTGTTTTTT

V: TRBV20-1
J: TRBJ2-5
D: TRBD2
size: many
CDR3: CSARVLAGGLETQYF
DNA: TGCAGTGCTAGAGTCCTGGCGGGAGGATTGGAGACCCAGTACTTC

V: TRBV28
J: TRBJ2-6
D: NA
size: NA
CDR3: CASSLWRLANVLTF
DNA: TGTGCCAGCAGTTTATGGAGATTAGCCAACGTCCTGACTTTC

V: TRBV14
J: TRBJ2-1
D: NA
size: many
CDR3: CASSQHSPDSYSYNEQFF
DNA: TGTGCCAGCAGCCAGCATAGTCCAGACAGCTACTCCTACAATGAGCAGTTCTTC

V: TRBV5-1
J: TRBJ2-3
D: NA
size: NA
CDR3: CASSSFRDTIYTDTQYF
DNA: TGCGCCAGCAGCTCATTCCGGGACACCATCTACACAGATACGCAGTATTTT

V: TRBV6-1
J: TRBJ2-2
D: TRBD2
size: NA
CDR3: CASSRLAGGPFSNTGELFF
DNA: TGTGCCAGCAGCCGACTAGCGGGAGGGCCCTTCTCGAACACCGGGGAGCTGTTTTTT

V: TRBV5-1
J: TRBJ2-2
D: NA
size: many
CDR3: CASSPMGSGELFF
DNA: TGCGCCAGCAGCCCCATGGGGTCCGGGGAGCTGTTTTTT

V: TRBV20-1
J: TRBJ2-3
D: NA
size: many
CDR3: CSASVRVADTQYF
DNA: TGCAGTGCTAGTGTCAGGGTAGCAGATACGCAGTATTTT

V: TRBV20-1
J: TRBJ1-1
D: NA
size: many
CDR3: CSAGRGGHTEAFF
DNA: TGCAGTGCTGGTCGGGGCGGGCACACTGAAGCTTTCTTT

V: TRBV10-3
J: TRBJ2-7
D: TRBD2
size: many
CDR3: CAITSGRSYEQYF
DNA: TGTGCCATCACAAGCGGGAGGTCCTACGAGCAGTACTTC

V: TRBV20-1
J: TRBJ1-1
D: NA
size: many
CDR3: CSASWKNTEAFF
DNA: TGCAGTGCTAGCTGGAAAAACACTGAAGCTTTCTTT

V: TRBV7-2
J: TRBJ2-7
D: TRBD2
size: many
CDR3: CASSSGLAGSYEQYF
DNA: TGTGCCAGCAGCAGCGGACTAGCGGGATCCTACGAGCAGTACTTC

V: TRBV7-2
J: TRBJ2-7
D: TRBD2
size: many
CDR3: CASSPKFIFRREGYEQYF
DNA: TGTGCCAGCAGCCCAAAATTTATATTCCGGAGGGAGGGTTACGAGCAGTACTTC

V: TRBV3-1
J: TRBJ2-1
D: TRBD1
size: many
CDR3: CASSQATGEIYNEQFF
DNA: TGTGCCAGCAGCCAAGCGACAGGGGAAATCTACAATGAGCAGTTCTTC

V: TRBV6-5
J: TRBJ1-2
D: NA
size: many
CDR3: CASSYSGGGYTF
DNA: TGTGCCAGCAGTTACTCCGGTGGCGGCTACACCTTC

V: TRBV6-1
J: TRBJ2-1
D: NA
size: many
CDR3: CASKSRGTPQFF
DNA: TGTGCCAGCAAATCCCGGGGGACTCCGCAGTTCTTC